This record concerns one T cell receptor beta chain sequence. The source of the sample is a study of CD8 T cells in Susac syndrome. RNA totalling roughly 0.45 to 1 ug underwent reverse transcription with random hexamers. Amplification of TCR beta CDR3 across 54 Vbeta and 13 Jbeta was performed with immunoSEQ multiplex PCR. TCRdb redid the calling of the immunoSEQ multiplex PCR reads with MiXCR, one entry per CDR3 protein. The sample holds 100,000 to 150,000 distinct CDR3 sequences; 90% to 95% are singletons and the top ten take 0.093%. V shed 0 bases and J shed 8 bases, with 10 bases lying between them. Germline V gene lookup returns CDR1 LNHDA and CDR2 SQIVND (reference sequence). The CDR3 is made up of 13 amino acids. In blood CD8+ and CD4+ T cells, TCR beta underwent sequencing.

This clonotype was sampled from a human donor with multiple sclerosis. Sequencing used CD4+ T cells from PBMCs. The gene calls are TRBV19 and TRBJ1-2; TRBD1 might be the D (5 bases). In DNA, the CDR3 is TGTGCCAGTAGTATAGAAGGGGCTGTCGGCTACACCTTC. This sequence encodes CASSIEGAVGYTF. Full variable domain (missing parts from reference TRBV19 and TRBJ1-2): DGGITQSPKYLFRKEGQNVTLSCEQNLNHDAMYWYRQDPGQGLRLIYYSQIVNDFQKGDIAEGYSVSREKKESFPLTVTSAQKNPTAFYLCASSIEGAVGYTFGSGTRLTVV.